This TCR beta chain was observed in a study of blood T cells in healthy people across ages. Across the study: Per two T cells, about one barcoded beta molecule was captured through template switching. Study conclusions and caveats: Expanded clonotype shifts may have been confounded, as the donors had an unknown CMV status.

A sample-barcoded 5' primer and a J-beta primer mix were used in a second PCR of roughly 6 to 11 cycles. TCRdb analysed the 5' RACE reads with MiXCR anew, one entry per CDR3 protein. The sample lists about 780,000 distinct CDR3 sequences; 20% to 30% were seen once. Individuals who donated were healthy Caucasians from Russia aged 6 to 90. The CDR3 totals 16 residues. Germline trimming cut 6 bases from V and 3 bases from J; bases unmatched to any gene: 12. Germline assignment: CDR1 SEHNR and CDR2 FQNEAQ (reference sequence). As to this clonotype: Its target is unknown.

These records were also assigned to another study, of T cells of mothers and their children. As reported in that work: Sample barcodes plus 2-4 random nucleotides came from the M1S primer.

Sequences were obtained from blood. The chain has TRBV7-9 and TRBJ1-2; the match to TRBD1 covers 8 bases. The source of this sequence is a boy between 10 and 17 years old in good health. CDR3 in amino acids: CASSGVPGQVDYGYTF. CDR3 nucleotides: TGTGCCAGCAGTGGAGTTCCGGGACAGGTAGACTATGGCTACACCTTC. Using reference TRBV7-9 and TRBJ1-2 for the parts outside the CDR3, the full variable domain is DTGVSQNPRHKITKRGQNVTFRCDPISEHNRLYWYRQTLGQGPEFLTYFQNEAQLEKSRLLSDRFSAERPKGSFSTLEIQRTEQGDSAMYLCASSGVPGQVDYGYTFGSGTRLTVV.